Reported below is one TCR beta chain. This clone was found once. There is no known antigen for this receptor. No per-base quality is available; no much larger clone lies one base away. The data stem from a study of blood T cell repertoires in COVID-19 (dated by TCRdb to 2018 to 2020). About the study as a whole: Samples covering the acute and convalescent phases of COVID-19 were provided by collaborators in the United States, Italy and Spain. The material from the prospective study consisted of cDNA or gDNA derived from T cells, B-cell-depleted T cells, or PBMCs. Deeply sampled blood TCRbeta repertoires from subjects exposed to, actively infected with, or recovered from COVID-19 were included in the dataset. The repertoires were released in a freely available public database intended as a resource for research on the immune response to SARS-CoV-2. Samples came from the ongoing ImmuneRACE study (first 160 participants) plus 1,254 subjects from 6 global collaborators. Nearly every sample came with metadata listing a de-identified subject ID, COVID-19 status, age in years and sex. Where HLA class I and class II types were available, the types were taken from metadata supplied by the sample provider, not from assay-based typing.

From its cysteine to its phenylalanine, the CDR3 spans 15 amino acids. Only the CDR3 part of the read is kept: 45 bases, read in frame from the first base. The trim is 4 bases for V and 0 bases for J, with a gap of 12 bases between the germline ends. The germline V gene yields SGHNT for CDR1 and YENEEA for CDR2. The immunoSEQ Assay, a bias-controlled multiplex PCR, was used to amplify TCRbeta CDR3 regions from genomic DNA. The authors' analysis ran thus. The number of nucleated cells in each sample was estimated by amplification of reference gene primers within the assay. Sequence reads were collapsed and filtered to measure the absolute abundance of every unique TCRbeta CDR3 rearrangement. For each sample, productive Simpson clonality was calculated as the square root of Simpson's diversity index across productive rearrangements. This immuneACCESS table, as held by TCRdb, lists in-frame sequences with V and J called but not all clones. Of the missing ones, under half trace to an unresolved V gene in checked studies; the others have no known cause. The DNA gave D and trimming, while V, J and clone size come from that table. The sample table contains 310,000 or so clones; only one count was recorded for approximately 91% of them. Of the sample, over 9% falls within the top ten clones.

Participants in the prospective study were enrolled through a virtual design, were aged about 18 to 100 years, and lived in roughly 24 United States geographic areas. In the prospective study, cohorts were assigned on the basis of participant-reported clinical history obtained from a screening survey and a study questionnaire. Recovered participants in ImmuneRACE Cohort 3 were defined by two consecutive negative NP/OP PCR tests, clearance by a healthcare professional, or resolution of symptoms. Each participant in the prospective study had whole blood, serum and a nasopharyngeal or oropharyngeal swab collected by mobile phlebotomists. Prospective study participants could optionally give additional blood draws and questionnaires over an approximately two-month period. Before DNA extraction, prospective study blood samples were shipped either frozen or at room temperature. The study at large found these results: How much clinical and demographic metadata was included differed by source and by participant, and the metadata was provided uncurated.

Sequencing was done on a sample of PBMCs or T cells enriched from blood (not recorded which). The source of this sequence is a woman aged 40 to 50 who had recovered from COVID-19. The chain was built from TRBV11-3 and TRBJ2-5, with an unclear D gene assignment. The CDR3 region reads CASSSRLGNQETQYF. In nucleotide form, the sequence is TGTGCCAGCAGCTCCAGGCTGGGTAACCAAGAGACCCAGTACTTC.